Included here is one T cell receptor beta chain sequence, with context. As yet, its antigen is unknown. TCRdb recomputed calls from the 5' RACE reads with MiXCR, one row per CDR3 protein. The sample lists around 300,000 distinct CDR3 sequences, 6.5% to 9.5% seen once, with less than 2.5% in the top ten. This specimen belongs to a study of identical twins. Study observations and caveats: Abundant beta clonotypes from cord blood had fewer insertions, unlike memory repertoires, which showed none.

From germline, CDR1 is SEHNR and CDR2 FQNEAQ (reference sequence). This CDR3 spans 14 amino acids. V shed 1 base, J shed 2 bases, and the junction held 2 bases outside the gene matches. These data also formed part of another study, on yellow fever vaccine responses in identical twins.

The rearrangement links TRBV7-9 to TRBJ2-7, with 7 nucleotides matching TRBD1. What was sequenced was memory (CD45RO+) T cells sorted from blood. This clonotype was sampled from a woman between 18 and 30 years old in good health. CDR3 nucleotides: TGTGCCAGCAGCTTAGATGGGACAGCCTACGAGCAGTACGTC. Translating gives CASSLDGTAYEQYV.